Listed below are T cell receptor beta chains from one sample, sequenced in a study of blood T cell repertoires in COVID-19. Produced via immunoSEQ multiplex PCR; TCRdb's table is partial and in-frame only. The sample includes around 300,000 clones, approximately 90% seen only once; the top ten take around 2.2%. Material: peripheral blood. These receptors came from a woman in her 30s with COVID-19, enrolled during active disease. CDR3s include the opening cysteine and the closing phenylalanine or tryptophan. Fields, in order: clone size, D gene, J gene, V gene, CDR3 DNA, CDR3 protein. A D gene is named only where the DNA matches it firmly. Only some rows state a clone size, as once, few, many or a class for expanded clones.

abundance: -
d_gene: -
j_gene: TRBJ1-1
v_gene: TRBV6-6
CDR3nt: TGTGCCAGCAGTAGGCAGGATTTGAACACTGAAGCTTTCTTT
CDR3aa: CASSRQDLNTEAFF

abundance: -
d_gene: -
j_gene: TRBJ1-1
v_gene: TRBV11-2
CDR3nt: TGTGCCAGCAGCTTAGTCGGGGGAGCCACTGAAGCTTTCTTT
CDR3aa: CASSLVGGATEAFF

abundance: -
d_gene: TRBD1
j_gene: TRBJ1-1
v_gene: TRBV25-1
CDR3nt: TGTGCCAGCAGTGGACGACAGGGAGTAGGGACTGAAGCTTTCTTT
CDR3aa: CASSGRQGVGTEAFF

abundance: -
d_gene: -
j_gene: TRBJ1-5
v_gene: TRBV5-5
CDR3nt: TGTGCCAGCAGTCGTCTGGACTCTACGGGTCAGCCCCAGCATTTT
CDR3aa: CASSRLDSTGQPQHF

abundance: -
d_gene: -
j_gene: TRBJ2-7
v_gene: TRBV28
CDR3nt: TGTGCCAGCAGTTTCCCCGCCGGGGGCTCCTACGAGCAGTACTTC
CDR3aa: CASSFPAGGSYEQYF

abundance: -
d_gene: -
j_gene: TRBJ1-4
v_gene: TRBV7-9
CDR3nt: TGTGCCAGCAGCTTAGAGGTTGTGGGAGCAAAACTGTTTTTT
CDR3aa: CASSLEVVGAKLFF

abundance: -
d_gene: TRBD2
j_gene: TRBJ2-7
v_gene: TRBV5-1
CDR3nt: TGCGCCAGCAGCCCCATTAGCGGGAGCGGCGACGAGCAGTACTTC
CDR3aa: CASSPISGSGDEQYF

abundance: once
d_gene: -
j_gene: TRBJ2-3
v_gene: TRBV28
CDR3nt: TGTGCCAGCCTCGGAGGGGTGGGGACAGATACGCAGTATTTT
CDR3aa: CASLGGVGTDTQYF

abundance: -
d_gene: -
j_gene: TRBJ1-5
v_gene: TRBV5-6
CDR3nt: TGTGCCAGCAGCTGGGGCCCTGGGGGCAATCAGCCCCAGCATTTT
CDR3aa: CASSWGPGGNQPQHF

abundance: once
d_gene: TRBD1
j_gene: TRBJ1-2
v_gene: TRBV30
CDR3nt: TGTGCCTGGAGTATCGGCCTCGGGACAGGGATCTACACCTTC
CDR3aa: CAWSIGLGTGIYTF

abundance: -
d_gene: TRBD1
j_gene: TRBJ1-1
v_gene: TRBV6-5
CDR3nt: TGTGCCAGCAGTCGACAGGGGAACACTGAAGCTTTCTTT
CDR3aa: CASSRQGNTEAFF

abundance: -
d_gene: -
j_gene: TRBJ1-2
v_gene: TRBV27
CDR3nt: TGTGCCAGCAGTTTATTCTGGGGGCCTAACTATGGCTACACCTTC
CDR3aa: CASSLFWGPNYGYTF

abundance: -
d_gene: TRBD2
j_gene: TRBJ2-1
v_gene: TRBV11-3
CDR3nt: TGTGCCAGCAGCCCTCGGACTAGTTCAGGGTACAATGAGCAGTTCTTC
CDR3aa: CASSPRTSSGYNEQFF

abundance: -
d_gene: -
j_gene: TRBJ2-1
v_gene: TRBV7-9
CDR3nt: TGTGCCAGCAGCTTAATGCAGGGTTCCCACCTGAGCTCCTACAATGAGCAGTTCTTC
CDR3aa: CASSLMQGSHLSSYNEQFF